Following are 24 T cell receptor beta chains from one sample sequenced in a study of T cell clonality in common variable immunodeficiency. Some clones are missing from TCRdb's copy, which holds only in-frame ones; the method was immunoSEQ multiplex PCR. The data show more than 30,000 clones, with none appearing a single time. The sample was peripheral blood mononuclear cells. The receptors were sampled from a person aged 18 to 69 in good health.

This clone occurred many times. The sequence runs out 3 residues before the end of the CDR3; the remainder is reconstructed from the germline J gene. V usage is TRBV10-3 and J usage is TRBJ2-1; 9 nucleotides match TRBD2. CDR3 length equals 12 residues. Germline V gives CDR1 ENHRY, CDR2 SYGVKD. With 6 bases clipped from V and 8 bases from J, the junction kept 2 bases outside the gene matches. The CDR3 bases that were read are TGTGCCATCAGCGGGACTAGCCATGAG. This codes for CAISGTSHE. The CDR3 in full is CAISGTSHEQFF.

Turning to this clone: From the germline J gene comes the end of the CDR3, since the read stops 3 residues before it. The chain links TRBV5-1 to TRBJ1-4, with 8 bases that match TRBD1. CDR1 is SGHRS and CDR2 is YFSETQ in the germline V gene. This CDR3 is 13 amino acids long. The V and J ends lost 4 bases and 8 bases, in that order; junction bases with no gene match: 4. CDR3 DNA (partial): TGCGCCAGCAGCCCGACAGGGGAAGAAAAA. Amino acids: CASSPTGEEK. The complete CDR3 protein is CASSPTGEEKLFF. Filled out from reference TRBV5-1 and TRBJ1-4, the complete variable domain reads KAGVTQTPRYLIKTRGQQVTLSCSPISGHRSVSWYQQTPGQGLQFLFEYFSETQRNKGNFPGRFSGRQFSNSRSEMNVSTLELGDSALYLCASSPTGEEKLFFGSGTQLSVL.

This clone was counted ten times or more. Germline and junction disagree at one end, which may indicate a read error. With the read ending 3 residues before the CDR3 end, the germline J gene is used to fill in that end. This chain joins TRBV7-7 and TRBJ2-7, with a possible D match to TRBD2 (5 bases). Germline V gives CDR1 SSHAT, CDR2 FNYEAQ (reference sequence). This CDR3 contains 14 residues. The sequenced CDR3 bases are TGTGCTAGCAGCCCGGGGTATAGCTCCTACGAG. This encodes CASSPGYSSYE. The CDR3 in its entirety is CASSPGYSSYEQYF.

This clone was recorded at least ten times. The DNA ends 3 residues before the CDR3 does, and the rest of the CDR3 is filled in from the germline J gene. The chain carries TRBV5-1 and TRBJ2-3; 7 bases agree with TRBD2. The ends lost 2 bases at V and 0 bases at J; junction bases unmatched: 6. The germline V gene encodes CDR1 SGHRS and CDR2 YFSETQ. The CDR3 has 16 residues. The DNA read from the CDR3 is TGCGCCAGCAGCTTTATCGGCGGGAGTAGCACAGATACG. The encoded protein is CASSFIGGSSTDT. The whole CDR3 sequence is CASSFIGGSSTDTQYF.

This clone occurred many times. Read sequence stops 3 residues before the CDR3 end, and the germline J gene provides the missing end. The J gene is TRBJ1-1, the V gene TRBV29-1; D unclear. The CDR3 totals 14 residues. Per germline, CDR1 SQVTM and CDR2 ANQGSEA. With 0 bases removed from V and 3 bases from J, the gap between germline ends came to 11 bases. CDR3 in amino acids: CSVEDPRSYTEAFF. The DNA read from the CDR3 is TGCAGCGTTGAAGATCCCCGCAGTTACACTGAA.

This clone was counted ten times or more. The covered CDR3 bases are TGTGCCTGGAGTCCTGGGCCCTACGAG. Its translation is CAWSPGPYE. The CDR3, in full, reads CAWSPGPYEQYF. The J gene is TRBJ2-7, the V gene TRBV30; no reliable D call. Coverage ceases 3 residues before the CDR3 finishes, and the germline J gene fills in the end. V lost 2 bases, J lost 2 bases, and 7 bases lay in between. Germline loops: CDR1 GTSNPN, CDR2 SVGIG (reference sequence). This CDR3 spans 12 amino acids. Full variable domain (outside the CDR3, taken from reference TRBV30 and TRBJ2-7): SQTIHQWPATLVQPVGSPLSLECTVEGTSNPNLYWYRQAAGRGLQLLFYSVGIGQISSEVPQNLSASRPQDRQFILSSKKLLLSDSGFYLCAWSPGPYEQYFGPGTRLTVT.

This clone has a handful of counts. The CDR3 end lies 3 residues beyond the end of the read and is filled in from the germline J gene. This chain links TRBV11-3 with TRBJ2-7, with D possibly matching TRBD2 (6 bases). This CDR3 has 13 residues. The V gene's germline CDR1 is SGHNT and CDR2 YENEEA. Trimming pared 8 bases from V and 5 bases from J, leaving 16 bases between. CDR3 in amino acids: CASQRSGRHEQYF. The CDR3 DNA, read in part, is TGTGCCAGCCAAAGAAGCGGGCGGCACGAG.

Ten or more counts support this clone. The sequenced fragment ends 3 residues before the CDR3 boundary, so the rest is inferred from the germline J gene. The chain recombines TRBV30 with TRBJ1-2; D uncertain. V dropped 0 bases and J dropped 4 bases, with 12 bases sitting between them. The CDR3 extends over 14 amino acids. Germline V lookup: CDR1 GTSNPN, CDR2 SVGIG (reference sequence). The chain's CDR3 is CAWSVGYSTYGYTF. Partial CDR3 DNA: TGTGCCTGGAGTGTAGGGTACTCCACCTATGGC.

This clone was found many times. The CDR3 region is CASTLTSDYEQYF. The covered CDR3 bases are TGTGCCAGCACCCTGACTAGCGACTACGAG. The chain links TRBV2 to TRBJ2-7, with TRBD2 matching over 8 bases. The CDR3 end lies 3 residues beyond the end of the read and is filled in from the germline J gene. The CDR3 is 13 residues long. Germline-derived CDR1 and CDR2 are SNHLY and FYNNEI. V was clipped by 7 bases and J by 3 bases; unmatched bases: 5.

In its sample, this clone was seen many times. The read ends 3 residues early relative to the CDR3; the germline J gene fills the gap. The rearrangement links TRBV10-1 to TRBJ2-3, with 7 bases lining up with TRBD2. In germline, CDR1 is WNHNN, CDR2 SYGVQD (reference sequence). This CDR3 has 14 residues. The CDR3 here is CASSEAGGGETQYF. The part of the CDR3 DNA that was read is TGCGCCAGCAGTGAGGCGGGCGGGGGAGAGACG.

This clone was recorded at least ten times. The CDR3 is CASSGTGMGGYTF. The CDR3 bases that were read are TGCGCCAGCAGCGGAACAGGGATGGGCGGC. This rearrangement joins TRBV5-1 to TRBJ1-2, with D possibly being TRBD1 (6 bases). The read stops 3 residues short of the end of the CDR3; the missing end is completed from the germline J gene. The germline V gene encodes CDR1 SGHRS and CDR2 YFSETQ. CDR3 length: 13 amino acids.

This clone showed up just a few times. The read is 3 residues too short to cover the CDR3 end, so that end is filled in from the germline J gene. This chain connects TRBV2 to TRBJ1-4; D may be TRBD1 (6 bases). CDR1 and CDR2 from the germline V gene are SNHLY and FYNNEI. This CDR3 region has 12 residues. The V end was cut by 6 bases, the J end by 7 bases, with 9 bases between. The CDR3 protein is CASRQGPEKLFF. CDR3 bases read: TGTGCCAGCAGACAGGGTCCTGAAAAA.

This clone was detected many times. The CDR3 end lies 3 residues beyond the end of the read and is filled in from the germline J gene. The genes are TRBV18 and TRBJ2-5; the match to TRBD2 covers 14 bases. J lost 5 bases, V lost 3 bases, and 5 bases had no gene match. Per germline, CDR1 KGHSH and CDR2 LQKENI. This CDR3 contains 16 residues. The CDR3 protein is CASSPGLAGVVETQYF. The covered CDR3 bases are TGTGCCAGCTCACCGGGACTAGCGGGAGTAGTGGAGACC.

A word on this clone: The read terminates 3 residues ahead of where the CDR3 ends, so the germline J gene completes it. The chain combines TRBV7-8 with TRBJ2-1; TRBD1 matches 10 bases. Germline V lookup: CDR1 SGHVS, CDR2 FQNEAQ. The CDR3 covers 14 residues. The V and J ends lost 5 bases and 7 bases, in that order; junction bases with no gene match: 5. The DNA read from the CDR3 is TGTGCCAGCAGCATCCGGGACAGGGGTAATGAG. This translates into CASSIRDRGNE. The whole CDR3 region reads CASSIRDRGNEQFF.

This clone was counted ten times or more. From the germline J gene comes the end of the CDR3, since the read stops 3 residues before it. The chain employs TRBV20-1 and TRBJ2-7; the match to TRBD1 covers 7 bases. The germline V gene encodes CDR1 DFQATT and CDR2 SNEGSKA (reference sequence). The CDR3 runs 14 residues. The ends lost 0 bases at V and 2 bases at J; junction bases unmatched: 4. The CDR3 reads CSARDSQGAYEQYF. The sequenced part of the CDR3 DNA is TGCAGTGCTAGAGACTCGCAGGGGGCCTACGAG.

This clone appeared a few times. The sequenced fragment ends 3 residues before the CDR3 boundary, so the rest is inferred from the germline J gene. The chain combines TRBV19 with TRBJ2-7, with TRBD2 matching 8 bases. This CDR3 is 14 amino acids long. In germline, CDR1 is LNHDA, CDR2 SQIVND (reference sequence). Unmatched junction bases numbered 12, after V lost 9 bases and J lost 5 bases. The CDR3: CASSPQSGSNEQYF. The covered CDR3 bases are TGTGCCAGCTCCCCCCAGAGCGGGAGTAACGAG.

This clone has just a few counts. Coverage ceases 3 residues before the CDR3 finishes, and the germline J gene fills in the end. J is TRBJ2-7 and V is TRBV13; 10 bases match TRBD1. The germline gives CDR1 PRHDT, CDR2 FYEKMQ (reference sequence). The CDR3 runs to 17 residues. With V trimmed by 4 bases and J by 6 bases, 15 bases remained unmatched. The sequenced part of the CDR3 DNA is TGTGCCAGCAGCTCCTCTTTGATGGGACAGGGGTCAGTCGAG. Its translation is CASSSSLMGQGSVE. Given in full, the CDR3 is CASSSSLMGQGSVEQYF.

This clone was counted many times. The read stops 3 residues short of the end of the CDR3; the missing end is completed from the germline J gene. This sequence joins TRBV7-9 and TRBJ1-1; D is uncertain. From germline, CDR1 is SEHNR and CDR2 FQNEAQ (reference sequence). The CDR3 spans 12 residues. Incomplete CDR3 DNA: TGTGCCAGCAGCTTGGTTAGAAAGGAA. The encoded protein is CASSLVRKE. The entire CDR3 reads CASSLVRKEAFF. The full variable domain, completed using reference TRBV7-9 and TRBJ1-1, is DTGVSQNPRHKITKRGQNVTFRCDPISEHNRLYWYRQTLGQGPEFLTYFQNEAQLEKSRLLSDRFSAERPKGSFSTLEIQRTEQGDSAMYLCASSLVRKEAFFGQGTRLTVV.

This clone was recorded at least ten times. The sequence runs out 3 residues before the end of the CDR3; the remainder is reconstructed from the germline J gene. This chain uses TRBV7-8 with TRBJ1-2, with TRBD1 matching 8 bases. Germline V gives CDR1 SGHVS, CDR2 FQNEAQ. This CDR3 is built from 14 residues. The sequenced CDR3 bases are TGTGCCAGCAGCTCCACCAGGACAGGGCAAGGC. Protein product: CASSSTRTGQG. The CDR3 in full is CASSSTRTGQGYTF.

As to this clone: Read coverage stops 3 residues before the CDR3 terminus; the germline J gene supplies the remainder. This chain connects TRBV7-9 to TRBJ1-2; D is unresolved. The CDR3 consists of 14 residues. Germline V gene data show CDR1 as SEHNR and CDR2 as FQNEAQ (reference sequence). The sequenced part of the CDR3 DNA is TGTGCCAGCAGCTTAGGGCTAGACGTCAGTGAC. It is translated as CASSLGLDVSD. The entire CDR3 is CASSLGLDVSDYTF.

This clone appeared many times. The missing CDR3 end, 3 residues past where the read stops, is filled in from the germline J gene. This chain links TRBV2 with TRBJ1-5, with D tentatively TRBD1 (6 bases). The V gene lost 3 bases and the J gene lost 9 bases, with 9 bases spanning the gap. This CDR3 has 12 amino acids. The germline V gene encodes CDR1 SNHLY and CDR2 FYNNEI. CDR3 protein: CASSDRDTPQHF. The CDR3 bases that were read are TGTGCCAGCAGTGACAGGGACACGCCC.

This clone is judged medium-sized (0.01 to 0.1%). Read data end 3 residues before the CDR3 end; the end is taken from the germline J gene. The chain is built from TRBV20-1 and TRBJ2-2; 7 bases align to TRBD1. Germline CDR1 reads DFQATT; CDR2 reads SNEGSKA (reference sequence). The J segment lost 3 bases and the V segment lost 4 bases, leaving 8 bases of the junction unmatched. The CDR3 consists of 15 residues. CDR3 DNA, as far as it was read: TGCAGTGCTAAGGGGCCAGGGGGAGACACCGGGGAG. Protein product: CSAKGPGGDTGE. The complete CDR3 reads CSAKGPGGDTGELFF.

This clone was seen ten or more times. The sequenced fragment ends 3 residues before the CDR3 boundary, so the rest is inferred from the germline J gene. V is TRBV6-1 and J is TRBJ1-2; 11 positions match TRBD1. The CDR3 has 15 residues. Looked up from germline, CDR1 is MNHNS and CDR2 is SASEGT. The CDR3 protein is CASSVQRTGGFGYTF. Partial CDR3 DNA: TGTGCCAGCAGTGTACAAAGGACAGGGGGCTTCGGC.

CDR3 in amino acids: CASSLNRFAEAFF. The part of the CDR3 DNA that was read is TGTGCCAGCAGCCTGAACAGGTTCGCTGAA. The chain uses TRBV11-1 and TRBJ1-1; D is perhaps TRBD1 (5 bases). The observed sequence ends 3 residues before the CDR3 terminus, with the missing tail filled in from the germline J gene. Germline loops: CDR1 SGHAT, CDR2 FQDESV (reference sequence). Trimming pared 5 bases from V and 6 bases from J, leaving 13 bases between. The CDR3 totals 13 residues.